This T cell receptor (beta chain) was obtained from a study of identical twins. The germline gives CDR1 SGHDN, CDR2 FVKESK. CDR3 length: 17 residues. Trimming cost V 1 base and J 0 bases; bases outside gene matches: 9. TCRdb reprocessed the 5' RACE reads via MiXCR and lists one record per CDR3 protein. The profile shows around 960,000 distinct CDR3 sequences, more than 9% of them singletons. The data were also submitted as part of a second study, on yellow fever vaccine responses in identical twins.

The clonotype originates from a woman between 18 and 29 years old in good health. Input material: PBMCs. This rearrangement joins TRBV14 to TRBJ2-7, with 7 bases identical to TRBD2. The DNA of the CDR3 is TGTGCCAGCAGCCAAGCCTTGGGGGGGTATCACTCCTACGAGCAGTACTTC. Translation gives CASSQALGGYHSYEQYF.